These T cell receptor beta chains were read from a single sample in a study of identifying expanded T cells in peripheral blood. Data came from immunoSEQ multiplex PCR; TCRdb stores just in-frame clones and leaves some out. Of more than 80,000 clones in the sample, around 88% were seen once. The specimen was blood. These receptors originate from a person aged 18 to 70 in good health. The CDR3 runs from the conserved cysteine through the conserved F or W. The order of the fields is clone size, J gene, V gene, D gene, CDR3 DNA, CDR3 protein. A D gene is named only where the DNA matches it firmly. Clone size, where shown, is once, few, many, or a class for clones that have expanded.

NA | TRBJ1-4 | TRBV28 | TRBD1 | TGTGCCAGCAACCCCCGGGGACAGCTAATACAATCAACTAATGAAAAACTGTTTTTT | CASNPRGQLIQSTNEKLFF
NA | TRBJ1-3 | TRBV28 | NA | TGTGCCAGCAGTGGGGGGGTAGGAAACACCATATATTTT | CASSGGVGNTIYF
NA | TRBJ2-1 | TRBV28 | TRBD2 | TGTGCCAGCAGTGGTCCTAGCGGGAAACACAATGAGCAGTTCTTC | CASSGPSGKHNEQFF
NA | TRBJ1-4 | TRBV7-9 | TRBD1 | TGTGCCAGCAGCCCGACAGGGGGTGGACAAGGAAAACTGTTTTTT | CASSPTGGGQGKLFF
NA | TRBJ1-2 | TRBV28 | TRBD1 | TGTGCCAGCAGCTCTCCGGACAGGGTGGGAGGCTACACCTTC | CASSSPDRVGGYTF
NA | TRBJ2-7 | TRBV5-4 | NA | TGTGCCAGCAGTCACAAGTCCGGAGGGACCTACGAGCAGTACTTC | CASSHKSGGTYEQYF
NA | TRBJ2-2 | TRBV19 | TRBD1 | TGTGCCAGTAGTACGGGACAGTTATATCAGGAGCTGTTTTTT | CASSTGQLYQELFF
NA | TRBJ1-1 | TRBV10-3 | NA | TGTGCCATCAGTGAGTCTAGTCGGAACACTGAAGCTTTCTTT | CAISESSRNTEAFF
NA | TRBJ2-7 | TRBV30 | TRBD2 | TGTGCTTCGGACGCTAGCGGGAGATCCGAGCAGTACTTC | CASDASGRSEQYF
NA | TRBJ1-3 | TRBV4-2 | TRBD1 | TGTGCCAGCAGCCAAGAATCGGGCGGGCAGGGGGCAAGAAACACCATATATTTT | CASSQESGGQGARNTIYF
NA | TRBJ1-2 | TRBV27 | NA | TGTGCCAGCAGTTCCCTCGGGGGGATTGGCTACACCTTC | CASSSLGGIGYTF
NA | TRBJ1-1 | TRBV5-1 | NA | TGCGCCAGCAGCTTGGATCTTAAGGGGCAGGCTTTCTTT | CASSLDLKGQAFF
NA | TRBJ1-1 | TRBV29-1 | NA | TGCAGCGCCCGGGCGGGGGGGAACACTGAAGCTTTCTTT | CSARAGGNTEAFF
NA | TRBJ1-6 | TRBV5-4 | NA | TGTGCCAGCAGTTCGGGCAGGTTGAATTCACCCCTCCACTTT | CASSSGRLNSPLHF
medium-sized | TRBJ2-7 | TRBV2 | TRBD1 | TGTGCCAGTGGACAGGGCATTTACGAGCAGTACTTC | CASGQGIYEQYF
NA | TRBJ2-2 | TRBV5-1 | TRBD1 | TGCGCCAGCAGCTTGCGACAGGGAGTAGGCGGGGAGCTGTTTTTT | CASSLRQGVGGELFF
NA | TRBJ2-5 | TRBV18 | TRBD1 | TGTGCCAGCTCACCCCGGACAGGGATGAAAGAGACCCAGTACTTC | CASSPRTGMKETQYF
NA | TRBJ2-5 | TRBV7-8 | NA | TGTGCCAGCAGCCTAGCCTCGGCGGAGACCCAGTACTTC | CASSLASAETQYF
NA | TRBJ2-7 | TRBV28 | TRBD1 | TGTGCCAGCGGATTGACAGGGGATGCCTACGAGCAGTACTTC | CASGLTGDAYEQYF
NA | TRBJ2-3 | TRBV6-4 | NA | TGTGCCAGCAGTCCCTCACTCGACACAGATACGCAGTATTTT | CASSPSLDTDTQYF
NA | TRBJ1-2 | TRBV2 | NA | TGTGCCAGCAGTGAAGGAGGGAGCTCCTATGGCTACACCTTC | CASSEGGSSYGYTF
NA | TRBJ1-5 | TRBV19 | TRBD1 | TGTGCCAGTAGTATAGACCGGGGACAGGGGTGGTCCAATCAGCCCCAGCATTTT | CASSIDRGQGWSNQPQHF
NA | TRBJ1-1 | TRBV6-6 | TRBD1 | TGTGCCAGCAGTCCCACCGGGACAGACCAAACTGAAGCTTTCTTT | CASSPTGTDQTEAFF
NA | TRBJ2-2 | TRBV30 | NA | TGTGCCCATGGGGGGACCGGGGAGCTGTTTTTT | CAHGGTGELFF
NA | TRBJ1-1 | TRBV13 | TRBD1 | TGTGCCAGCAGCCCGACAGGGGGGAACACTGAAGCTTTCTTT | CASSPTGGNTEAFF
NA | TRBJ2-6 | TRBV19 | NA | TGTGCCAGTAGTACAGGGGTATCAGGGGCCAACGTCCTGACTTTC | CASSTGVSGANVLTF
NA | TRBJ2-5 | TRBV5-4 | NA | TGTGCCAGCAGCTTGTTTCCTGATAAAGAGACCCAGTACTTC | CASSLFPDKETQYF
few | TRBJ2-4 | TRBV25-1 | TRBD1 | TGTGCCAGCAGTGAGGGGGACAGGGAGGGTGACATTCAGTACTTC | CASSEGDREGDIQYF
once | TRBJ2-2 | TRBV6-5 | NA | TGTGCCAGCAGAAGACTAGTCCAGAACACCGGGGAGCTGTTTTTT | CASRRLVQNTGELFF
once | TRBJ2-3 | TRBV5-6 | NA | TGTGCCAGCAGCCCAGGGGGGAGCACAGATACGCAGTATTTT | CASSPGGSTDTQYF
NA | TRBJ1-1 | TRBV28 | NA | TGTGCCAGCAGGGCCGGGACACTTAACACTGAAGCTTTCTTT | CASRAGTLNTEAFF
NA | TRBJ1-4 | TRBV30 | TRBD1 | TGTGCCTGGAGTGTCCCAAAAGGACAGGGAGGAGAAAAACTGTTTTTT | CAWSVPKGQGGEKLFF
NA | TRBJ2-7 | TRBV25-1 | TRBD1 | TGTGCCAGCAGTGAAAGGGACAGCTACTATGTCTACGAGCAGTACTTC | CASSERDSYYVYEQYF
once | TRBJ1-1 | TRBV7-8 | TRBD1 | TGTGCCAGCAGCTTAGGCGACAGGGGGCGAGGTTTGAACACTGAAGCTTTCTTT | CASSLGDRGRGLNTEAFF
NA | TRBJ2-5 | TRBV10-2 | NA | TGCGCCAGCAGTTTGATTACGGGGGGCGCAGGGGAGACCCAGTACTTC | CASSLITGGAGETQYF